The clone carrying this T cell receptor beta chain has a handful of counts. This CDR3 has 14 residues. Germline V lookup: CDR1 MNHEY, CDR2 SVGAGI. Trimming took 5 bases from V and 5 from J, leaving 15 bases between them. TCRdb analysed the 5' RACE reads with MiXCR anew, one entry per CDR3 protein. This sample has 55,000 to 70,000 distinct CDR3 sequences, with 4.6% found just once. The entry originates in a study of early T cells in non-severe SARS-CoV-2 infection. Material: whole blood, obtained at baseline. This chain uses TRBV6-5 with TRBJ1-1; a possible D gene is TRBD1 (6 bases). This TCR derives from an adult who was a healthcare worker with PCR-confirmed SARS-CoV-2 infection or an uninfected control (not recorded which). The donor label of this sample is uncertain. CDR3 coding DNA: TGTGCCAGCAGTATAGGACAGAGAGGGACTGAAGCTTTCTTT. Translated, it gives CASSIGQRGTEAFF.